This TCR beta chain was profiled in a study of cytomegalovirus exposure and HLA in healthy donors. Turning to the study itself: From donors who were HLA-typed, an early data release held about 89 million unique TCRs. Study results and limitations: The study recorded 160 or so TCR beta chains that were cytomegalovirus-associated. At a 0.05 false discovery rate, a later analysis found 15,000 to 20,000 TCR beta sequences to be associated with HLA alleles.

The germline gives CDR1 ENHRY, CDR2 SYGVKD. After removal of 3 bases from V and 1 base from J, the junction contained 6 bases not matched to a gene. CDR3 length: 16 residues. PCR was performed using 60 Vbeta and 13 Jbeta primers. The repertoire was sequenced with immunoSEQ multiplex PCR; TCRdb's copy has only in-frame clones and lacks some. The sample has about 170,000 clones, 60% to 85% seen once. About this clone: Its target is unknown.

This sequence originates from a woman between 50 and 59 years old in good health and CMV-seropositive. This rearrangement joins TRBV10-3 to TRBJ1-1; TRBD1 aligns across 9 bases. The sample was PBMCs. CDR3 residues: CAISDSDRGENTEAFF. DNA for the CDR3: TGTGCCATCAGTGATTCGGACAGGGGTGAGAACACTGAAGCTTTCTTT.